This T cell receptor (beta chain) was recovered during a study of blood T cell repertoires in COVID-19. Overall study context: Samples came from the United States, Italy and Spain, spanning acute and convalescent COVID-19. T cells, B-cell-depleted T cells, or PBMCs provided the cDNA or gDNA that served as material.

The V gene end was trimmed by 5 bases and the J gene end by 1 base; junction bases not matched to a gene: 6. This CDR3 has 15 residues. In the authors' workflow: Reference gene primer amplification gave nucleated cell count estimates. Profiled with immunoSEQ multiplex PCR; TCRdb holds only in-frame clones, not every one. The D gene and trimming were derived from the DNA, and the V and J assignments and clone size from that table. The top ten hold 13% to 15% of the sample, which has fewer than 45,000 clones, 85% seen once. This rearrangement joins TRBV23-1 to TRBJ2-7; 9 bases line up with TRBD1. TRBV23-1 is filed as an ORF, its function uncertain. The receptor's source is a human donor in a cohort sampled during active COVID-19. The sample consisted of peripheral blood. In DNA form, the CDR3 reads TGCGCCAGCAGTGGAGGACAGGGGTCGTCCTACGAGCAGTACTTC. It is translated as CASSGGQGSSYEQYF.